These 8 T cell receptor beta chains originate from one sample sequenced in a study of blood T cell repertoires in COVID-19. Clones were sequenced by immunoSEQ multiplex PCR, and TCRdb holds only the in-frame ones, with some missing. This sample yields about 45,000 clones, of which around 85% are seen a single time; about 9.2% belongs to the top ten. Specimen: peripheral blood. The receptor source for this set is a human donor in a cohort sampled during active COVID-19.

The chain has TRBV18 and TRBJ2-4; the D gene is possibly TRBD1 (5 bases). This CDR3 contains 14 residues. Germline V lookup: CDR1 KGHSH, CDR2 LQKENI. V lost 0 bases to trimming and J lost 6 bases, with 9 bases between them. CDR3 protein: CASSPPQGSNIQYF. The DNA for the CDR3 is TGTGCCAGCTCACCACCTCAGGGATCAAACATTCAGTACTTC.

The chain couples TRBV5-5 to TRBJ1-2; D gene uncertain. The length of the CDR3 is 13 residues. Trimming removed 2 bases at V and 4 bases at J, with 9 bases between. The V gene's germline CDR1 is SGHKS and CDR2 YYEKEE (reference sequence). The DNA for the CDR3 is TGTGCCAGCAGCTTCTCCCGGTTCTATGGCTACACCTTC. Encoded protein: CASSFSRFYGYTF.

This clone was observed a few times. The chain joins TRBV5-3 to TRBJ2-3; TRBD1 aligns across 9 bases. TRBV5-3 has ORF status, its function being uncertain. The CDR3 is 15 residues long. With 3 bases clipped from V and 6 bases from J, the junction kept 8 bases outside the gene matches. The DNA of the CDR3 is TGTGCCAGAAGCTACCACAGGGGGCAAGTGGATACGCAGTATTTT. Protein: CARSYHRGQVDTQYF.

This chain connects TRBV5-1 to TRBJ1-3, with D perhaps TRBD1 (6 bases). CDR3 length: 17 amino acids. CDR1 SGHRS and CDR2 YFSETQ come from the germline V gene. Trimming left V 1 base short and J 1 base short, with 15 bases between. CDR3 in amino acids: CASSLSTGMASGNTIYF. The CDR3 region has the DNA TGCGCCAGCAGCTTGTCCACAGGGATGGCGTCTGGAAACACCATATATTTT.

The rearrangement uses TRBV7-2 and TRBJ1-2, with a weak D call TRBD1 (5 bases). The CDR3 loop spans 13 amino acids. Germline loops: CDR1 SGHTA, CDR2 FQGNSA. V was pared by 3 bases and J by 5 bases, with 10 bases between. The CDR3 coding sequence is TGTGCCAGCAGCTTGGACATTTCATATGGCTACACCTTC. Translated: CASSLDISYGYTF.

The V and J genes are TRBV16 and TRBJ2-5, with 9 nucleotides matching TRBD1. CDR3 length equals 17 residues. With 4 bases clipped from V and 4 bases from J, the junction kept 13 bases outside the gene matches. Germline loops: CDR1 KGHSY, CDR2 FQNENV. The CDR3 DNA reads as TGTGCCAGCAGCCCTAGACCGGGACAGGGAGGTCCAGAGACCCAGTACTTC. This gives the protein CASSPRPGQGGPETQYF.

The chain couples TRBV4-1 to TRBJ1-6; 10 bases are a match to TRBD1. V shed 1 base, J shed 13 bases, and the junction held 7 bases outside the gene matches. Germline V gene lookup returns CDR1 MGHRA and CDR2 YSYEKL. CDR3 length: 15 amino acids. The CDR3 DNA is TGCGCCAGCAGCCAAGTAGGACAGGGGGGTTCTCCCCTCCACTTT. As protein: CASSQVGQGGSPLHF.

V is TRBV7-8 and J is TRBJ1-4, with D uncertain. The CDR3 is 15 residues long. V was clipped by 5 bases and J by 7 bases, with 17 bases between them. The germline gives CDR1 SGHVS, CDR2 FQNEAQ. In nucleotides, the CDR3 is TGTGCCAGCAGCCCAAGCGAGGCTCTCGTTGAAAAACTGTTTTTT. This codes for CASSPSEALVEKLFF. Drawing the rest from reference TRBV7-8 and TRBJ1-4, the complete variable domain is GAGVSQSPRYKVAKRGQDVALRCDPISGHVSLFWYQQALGQGPEFLTYFQNEAQLDKSGLPSDRFFAERPEGSVSTLKIQRTQQEDSAVYLCASSPSEALVEKLFFGSGTQLSVL.